Reported below is one TCR beta chain. Trimming cost V 5 bases and J 7 bases, with 12 bases left between them. CDR1 and CDR2 (germline): WNHNN, SYGVQD (reference sequence). The CDR3 extends over 13 amino acids. The sample comes from a study of blood T cell repertoires in COVID-19. The table came from immunoSEQ multiplex PCR; TCRdb's copy has only in-frame clones and leaves some out. The sample lists some 200,000 clones, around 84% occurring once. The chain uses TRBV10-1 and TRBJ2-1; D is unclear. The sequence came from a man aged 25-45 years with active or convalescent COVID-19. The source material was peripheral blood. CDR3 in amino acids: CASSYTIRNEQFF. The CDR3 nucleotides are TGCGCCAGCAGTTATACGATACGGAATGAGCAGTTCTTC.